The 2 T cell receptor beta chains below were found in one sample sequenced in a study of blood T cell repertoires in COVID-19. Here immunoSEQ multiplex PCR was the method, and the copy in TCRdb shows in-frame clones only, minus some. The table includes roughly 120,000 clones, 70% to 80% detected once. The sequencing sample was made of peripheral blood. The receptors shown here come from a man aged 45-65 years with acute or convalescent COVID-19.

For the CDR3, the DNA is TGTGCCAGCAGCCATAATATGGGCATTGAGCAGTTCTTC. It encodes CASSHNMGIEQFF. V gene TRBV5-5 combines with J gene TRBJ2-1; D not certain. The V gene lost 4 bases and the J gene lost 9 bases, with 14 bases spanning the gap. This CDR3 spans 13 amino acids. The germline gives CDR1 SGHKS, CDR2 YYEKEE (reference sequence).

The V call is TRBV5-1, the J call TRBJ2-1, with D tentatively TRBD2 (5 bases). The CDR3 runs 12 residues. Trimming took 7 bases from V and 5 from J, leaving 10 bases between them. Germline V gives CDR1 SGHRS, CDR2 YFSETQ. CDR3 in DNA: TGCGCCAGCCGCGACTATGACAATGAGCAGTTCTTC. This sequence encodes CASRDYDNEQFF.